This section outlines one TCR beta chain sequence together with its context. Its recognized antigen is unknown. Libraries were prepared through 5' RACE. For each TCR library, approximately 3.5 ug of total RNA was used. For each sample, cDNA was synthesized in eight separate reactions using SMARTScribe reverse transcriptase. During cDNA synthesis, template switching was used to introduce unique molecular identifiers that contained a 6-nucleotide sample barcode. TCRalpha and TCRbeta cDNA was amplified in two nested PCRs of around 15 and 10 cycles, and bead purification was carried out after each PCR. Before amplification, the cDNA was treated with uracil DNA-glycosylase and purified using the QIAquick PCR purification kit. The second PCR added Illumina TruSeq-compatible adapters along with sample-specific barcodes. Library quality and concentration were assessed using TapeStation and Qubit, and roughly 5.5 ng of each library was pooled. Sequencing of the pooled libraries was done on an Illumina HiSeq2500 single-index Rapid Run using custom sequencing primers and 2 x 100 bp reads. From the authors' description of their analysis: MiGEC version 1.2.6 was used for UMI-based consensus assembly to correct PCR and sequencing errors. MiXCR version 2.1.1 was used for V(D)J alignment, clonotype assembly and CDR3 extraction. Normalisation of gene usage, clonotype sharing and MAIT/NKT TCR abundance was achieved by analysing the top 1000, 10 000 and 20 000 clonotypes per sample. Diversity was computed as the inverse Simpson index with the vegan R package after downsampling to 27 000 UMIs. Paired Mann-Whitney U tests on discordant twin pairs were used, with Benjamini-Hochberg multiple-testing correction. Reprocessed by TCRdb, the reads give a single entry per CDR3 protein sequence, without DNA. V and J calls and clone size were set by TCRdb, not the authors. The table held for this sample gives roughly 300,000 distinct CDR3 sequences. The ten top clones hold 5.5% to 6.5% of the sample.

This sample stems from a study of monozygotic twins with inflammatory bowel disease (dated 2019 in TCRdb). Notes on the research overall: A total of about 28 monozygotic twin pairs were included in the full study, comprising nine German pairs (four IBD-concordant, five IBD-discordant) and 19 IBD-discordant Danish pairs. Within discordant pairs, disease-associated traits were sought mainly by comparing IBD patients with their genetically identical healthy co-twins. Each individual had, on average, about 151 000 unique TCRalpha sequences and 181 000 unique TCRbeta sequences available for analysis.

From each donor, an approximately 2.5 ml peripheral blood sample was collected into PAXgene tubes and kept at -80 degrees C. Without any T cell sorting, total RNA was extracted from whole blood using the PAXgene blood miRNA kit on an automated QIAcube. Peripheral blood from monozygotic twin pairs, either concordant or discordant for inflammatory bowel disease, underwent deep TCRalpha and TCRbeta repertoire profiling that used unique molecular barcoding. Smoking habits were recorded for all twin pairs, with individuals classified as current, former or never smokers. The CDR3, cysteine through phenylalanine, is 13 amino acids long. DNA is not on record. The germline V gene (reference sequence) sets CDR1 to DFQATT and CDR2 to SNEGSKA. Results and caveats for the whole study, not just this receptor: The results gave no support for a single strong signal or clonotype linked to IBD. IBD patients had lower TCRbeta repertoire diversity, measured by the inverse Simpson index, than their healthy co-twins. Compared with healthy twins, IBD patients shared fewer clonotypes with other individuals, and the difference was most pronounced in patients with signs of disease activity. Background noise and inter-individual variability may have been introduced into the repertoires by the differing immunosuppressive treatments among patients. Repertoire similarity did not differ between concordant and discordant twins, possibly due to limited statistical power. Different T cell subtypes could not be distinguished in the analysis.

The chain was built from TRBV20-1 and TRBJ1-4. Material for sequencing was blood. This receptor was obtained from a human donor with ulcerative colitis or Crohn's disease, or a healthy co-twin of an affected twin (not recorded which). Here the CDR3 is given as CSALGTTNEKLFF.